This T cell receptor (beta chain) was recorded in a study of T-cell memory formation after mild COVID-19. In the study overall: For the most part, TCR clusters were specific to one donor.

With respect to this clonotype: Antigen unknown.

The CDR3 consists of 14 residues. Germline CDR1 LNHDA, CDR2 SQIVND (reference sequence). V lost 5 bases to trimming and J lost 2 bases, with 10 bases between them. TCRdb redid the calling of the 5' RACE reads with MiXCR, one entry per CDR3 protein. In the table there are around 140,000 distinct CDR3 sequences, 20% to 25% of which are singletons. Overall study results and limits: A balance of CD4 and CD8 characterized clones contracting day 15 to 85, whereas later expanders leaned CD4+. Contracting CD4+ clones were located mainly in CM and EM, and CD8+ clones in EMRA.

This sequence originates from an adult woman who had mild COVID-19 (a few samples of this study predate the infection). Cell type and time point are not known. The rearrangement uses TRBV19 and TRBJ2-1; D not certain. What was sequenced was PBMCs or a T cell subset sorted from them (not recorded which). CDR3 in DNA: TGTGCCAGTAGTTCGGTGGGTACCTACAATGAGCAGTTCTTC. Protein sequence: CASSSVGTYNEQFF.